Listed here are 27 T cell receptor beta chains from one sample, sequenced in a study of cytomegalovirus exposure and HLA in healthy donors. It was with 60 Vbeta and 13 Jbeta primers that the PCR ran. Clones were read by immunoSEQ multiplex PCR, and TCRdb kept only the in-frame ones, dropping some. Of 90,000 to 130,000 clones in the sample, approximately 79% were seen once. The sequenced sample was PBMCs. The receptor set was obtained from a man younger than 45 in good health and CMV-seropositive.

V is TRBV5-1 and J is TRBJ2-2; 9 nucleotides agree with TRBD1. Looked up from germline, CDR1 is SGHRS and CDR2 is YFSETQ. The CDR3 is made up of 15 amino acids. The V and J ends lost 2 bases and 7 bases, in that order; junction bases with no gene match: 6. The CDR3 nucleotides read TGCGCCAGCAGCTTTTCGGGACAGGGCGGCGGGGAGCTGTTTTTT. This codes for CASSFSGQGGGELFF. Filled out from reference TRBV5-1 and TRBJ2-2, the complete variable domain reads KAGVTQTPRYLIKTRGQQVTLSCSPISGHRSVSWYQQTPGQGLQFLFEYFSETQRNKGNFPGRFSGRQFSNSRSEMNVSTLELGDSALYLCASSFSGQGGGELFFGEGSRLTVL.

The chain combines TRBV2 with TRBJ2-7; 7 nucleotides match TRBD1. Looked up from germline, CDR1 is SNHLY and CDR2 is FYNNEI. CDR3 length: 15 amino acids. The V gene end was trimmed by 4 bases and the J gene end by 2 bases; junction bases not matched to a gene: 8. The CDR3 is CASSAQTGSPYEQYF. The CDR3 nucleotides are TGTGCCAGCAGTGCCCAGACAGGGTCCCCCTACGAGCAGTACTTC.

This chain joins TRBV5-1 and TRBJ1-1; D possibly corresponds to TRBD1 (5 bases). Germline values: CDR1 SGHRS, CDR2 YFSETQ. V was trimmed by 0 bases and J by 10 bases, leaving 13 bases between them. This CDR3 is built from 13 residues. The chain's CDR3 is CASSLDRQKRAFF. In nucleotides, the CDR3 is TGCGCCAGCAGCTTGGATCGACAGAAACGAGCTTTCTTT.

The chain is built from TRBV11-3 and TRBJ2-5, with 11 bases lining up with TRBD2. Per the germline V gene, CDR1 is SGHNT and CDR2 is YENEEA. This CDR3 is built from 15 residues. V lost 5 bases to trimming and J lost 2 bases; unmatched junction nucleotides: 4. CDR3: CASSVRLAGQETQYF. The DNA of the CDR3 is TGTGCCAGCAGCGTTCGACTAGCGGGACAAGAGACCCAGTACTTC.

The table lists this clone with a few counts. The chain is built from TRBV6-1 and TRBJ2-5; D possibly corresponds to TRBD2 (7 bases). The V gene's germline CDR1 is MNHNS and CDR2 SASEGT. Between the trimmed V and J ends, which lost 2 bases and 4 bases, there was a span of 14 bases. This CDR3 spans 15 amino acids. The CDR3 DNA sequence: TGTGCCAGCAGTGAACGGGGAGGGGGGGCAGAGACCCAGTACTTC. Its protein is CASSERGGGAETQYF.

The rearrangement joins TRBV7-9 to TRBJ2-5, with a weak D call TRBD1 (5 bases). The CDR3 loop spans 15 amino acids. Germline CDR1 SEHNR, CDR2 FQNEAQ (reference sequence). Trimming left V 5 bases short and J 1 base short, with 14 bases between. CDR3 protein: CASSPYKGSQETQYF. CDR3 DNA sequence: TGTGCCAGCAGCCCTTATAAGGGGTCCCAAGAGACCCAGTACTTC.

This clone was counted a single time. The chain uses TRBV6-1 and TRBJ1-2; possible D gene TRBD1, 5 bases. V lost 2 bases and J 0 bases, leaving 10 bases between the germline ends. CDR1 and CDR2 (germline): MNHNS, SASEGT. This CDR3 has 15 residues. In DNA form, the CDR3 reads TGTGCCAGCAGTGAAAAACAGGCAGCTAACTATGGCTACACCTTC. Its protein product is CASSEKQAANYGYTF.

This chain links TRBV7-9 with TRBJ1-3; D unclear. The germline CDR1 and CDR2 sequences are SEHNR and FQNEAQ (reference sequence). The CDR3 sequence is 17 residues long. The germline V and J ends were trimmed by 1 base and 0 bases, with 13 bases remaining between them. The CDR3 sequence is CASSLDGSSPSGNTIYF. CDR3 sequence (DNA): TGTGCCAGCAGCTTAGACGGGTCCTCCCCCTCTGGAAACACCATATATTTT.

This sequence joins TRBV4-3 and TRBJ2-2, with a weak D call TRBD2 (6 bases). Germline V gene data show CDR1 as LGHNA and CDR2 as YSLEER. V was shortened by 0 bases and J by 2 bases, with 13 bases between the two germline ends. The CDR3 extends over 17 amino acids. Here the CDR3 reads CASSQDALAVNTGELFF. CDR3 nucleotide sequence: TGCGCCAGCAGCCAAGACGCGTTAGCGGTAAACACCGGGGAGCTGTTTTTT.

J is TRBJ2-4 and V is TRBV25-1, with 8 bases aligning to TRBD1. This CDR3 contains 14 residues. The V gene's germline CDR1 is MGHDK and CDR2 SYGVNS. Unmatched junction bases numbered 0, after V lost 4 bases and J lost 1 base. The CDR3 DNA is TGTGCCAGCAGTGGACAGGGGGCCAAAAACATTCAGTACTTC. It encodes CASSGQGAKNIQYF.

The chain combines TRBV2 with TRBJ2-3, with 15 positions matching TRBD2. Germline V lookup: CDR1 SNHLY, CDR2 FYNNEI. V shed 8 bases, J shed 1 base, and the junction held 13 bases outside the gene matches. The CDR3 runs 19 residues. The DNA for the CDR3 is TGTGCCAGCTACCAAAGGAGGACTAGCGGGGGGGGAGGCACAGATACGCAGTATTTT. This encodes CASYQRRTSGGGGTDTQYF.

The CDR3: CASSAAGLGNTIYF. The CDR3 DNA reads as TGTGCCAGCAGCGCCGCAGGGTTGGGAAACACCATATATTTT. The rearrangement uses TRBV9 and TRBJ1-3, with TRBD1 as a possible D gene (5 bases). The CDR3 sequence is 14 residues long. From germline, CDR1 is SGDLS and CDR2 YYNGEE. The ends were cut back, 3 bases at V and 4 bases at J, with 11 bases in the middle.

The chain recombines TRBV2 with TRBJ2-1; D is uncertain. V lost 0 bases and J lost 10, with 7 bases in between. Germline V lookup: CDR1 SNHLY, CDR2 FYNNEI. The CDR3 has 12 residues. CDR3 residues: CASSEASREQFF. CDR3 DNA: TGTGCCAGCAGTGAAGCAAGCAGGGAGCAGTTCTTC.

The chain combines TRBV27 with TRBJ2-3; 15 nucleotides match TRBD2. The V and J ends lost 6 bases and 8 bases, in that order; junction bases with no gene match: 6. Germline CDR1 reads MNHEY; CDR2 reads SMNVEV (reference sequence). The CDR3 totals 15 residues. The DNA for the CDR3 is TGTGCCAGCAGCGCCGGGACTAGCGGGAGGACTACGCAGTATTTT. It encodes CASSAGTSGRTTQYF.

The V gene is TRBV13, the J gene TRBJ2-7, with 11 bases aligning to TRBD2. With 1 base clipped from V and 3 bases from J, the junction kept 2 bases outside the gene matches. CDR3 length equals 15 residues. Germline V gives CDR1 PRHDT, CDR2 FYEKMQ (reference sequence). CDR3 sequence: CASSLVTSGGYEQYF. CDR3 nucleotides: TGTGCCAGCAGCTTAGTAACTAGCGGGGGCTACGAGCAGTACTTC.

The chain couples TRBV6-6 to TRBJ1-4; 9 bases are shared with TRBD1. The germline V gene has CDR1 MNHNY and CDR2 SVGAGI (reference sequence). Unmatched junction bases numbered 6, after V lost 5 bases and J lost 8 bases. The CDR3 totals 14 residues. The CDR3 DNA reads as TGTGCCAGCAGTGCGGGACAGGGTAGGGAAAAACTGTTTTTT. Amino acids: CASSAGQGREKLFF.

As DNA, the CDR3 is TGTGCCAGCTCAGAACGACAGGGGAACACCGGGGAGCTGTTTTTT. This encodes CASSERQGNTGELFF. The rearrangement joins TRBV18 to TRBJ2-2, with 7 nucleotides matching TRBD1. The CDR3 extends over 15 amino acids. Unmatched junction bases numbered 4, after V lost 5 bases and J lost 1 base. Germline CDR1 and CDR2: KGHSH and LQKENI.

This clone was seen a handful of times. This chain's CDR3 is CASSSVNLGELFF. The CDR3 bases are TGTGCCAGCAGCTCGGTGAACCTCGGGGAGCTGTTTTTT. The chain couples TRBV7-9 to TRBJ2-2; no definite D call. Trimming shortened V by 4 bases and J by 7 bases, and 10 bases separated the two germline ends. CDR1 is SEHNR, CDR2 FQNEAQ, per germline (reference sequence). This CDR3 spans 13 amino acids.

The chain carries TRBV7-9 and TRBJ1-2, with TRBD1 identical over 8 bases. This CDR3 has 19 residues. CDR1 and CDR2 from the germline V gene are SEHNR and FQNEAQ (reference sequence). V gave up 2 bases and J gave up 0 bases; unmatched junction bases: 14. The CDR3 sequence is CASSLYPRQGALANYGYTF. CDR3 DNA: TGTGCCAGCAGCTTATACCCAAGGCAGGGGGCATTGGCTAACTATGGCTACACCTTC.

The genes are TRBV7-6 and TRBJ2-2; maybe TRBD2 (5 bases). V was trimmed by 6 bases and J by 0 bases, leaving 14 bases between them. The CDR3 runs to 16 residues. Germline lookup yields CDR1 SGHVS and CDR2 FNYEAQ. In DNA form, the CDR3 reads TGTGCCAGCAGTTTTGGCGGGCTCCCGAACACCGGGGAGCTGTTTTTT. This translates into CASSFGGLPNTGELFF.

The V call is TRBV4-1, the J call TRBJ1-1; tentatively, D is TRBD1 (5 bases). The CDR3 has 15 residues. Germline V CDR1 and CDR2: MGHRA, YSYEKL. V lost 6 bases, J lost 5 bases, and 19 bases lay in between. In DNA, the CDR3 is TGCGCCAGCAGGGGGGGTGGCTTCGGGCGGACTGAAGCTTTCTTT. Its translation: CASRGGGFGRTEAFF.

This sequence joins TRBV25-1 and TRBJ2-5; 12 nucleotides match TRBD2. The germline gives CDR1 MGHDK, CDR2 SYGVNS. The V and J ends lost 4 bases and 5 bases, in that order; junction bases with no gene match: 5. The CDR3 loop spans 15 amino acids. The CDR3 bases are TGTGCCAGCAGTGCGACTAGCGGGGGTAAGGAGACCCAGTACTTC. This codes for CASSATSGGKETQYF.

The rearrangement links TRBV4-2 to TRBJ2-5; 11 nucleotides line up with TRBD2. From germline, CDR1 is LGHNA and CDR2 YNFKEQ. CDR3 length: 16 residues. The J segment lost 5 bases and the V segment lost 4 bases, leaving 9 bases of the junction unmatched. This CDR3 is CASSPGPSGGRETQYF. The CDR3 bases are TGTGCCAGCAGCCCCGGACCTAGCGGGGGGCGGGAGACCCAGTACTTC.

The J gene is TRBJ2-7, the V gene TRBV5-1; TRBD1 aligns across 9 bases. Germline lookup yields CDR1 SGHRS and CDR2 YFSETQ. The CDR3 consists of 15 residues. Germline trimming cut 3 bases from V and 4 bases from J; bases unmatched to any gene: 8. The CDR3 nucleotides read TGCGCCAGCAGCTGGGGGACAGGGTCAGGTTACGAGCAGTACTTC. This gives the protein CASSWGTGSGYEQYF.

The chain recombines TRBV5-6 with TRBJ2-1, with 9 bases identical to TRBD2. V gave up 4 bases and J gave up 4 bases; unmatched junction bases: 9. The CDR3 loop spans 16 amino acids. From germline, CDR1 is SGHDT and CDR2 YYEEEE. The CDR3 bases are TGTGCCAGCAGCCCGCCTGTAGCGGGGGAGTACAATGAGCAGTTCTTC. Protein product: CASSPPVAGEYNEQFF.

This clone was detected only a few times. The rearrangement joins TRBV25-1 to TRBJ2-5, with 10 bases aligning to TRBD2. Per the germline V gene, CDR1 is MGHDK and CDR2 is SYGVNS. CDR3 length: 15 residues. Unmatched junction bases numbered 7, after V lost 4 bases and J lost 5 bases. The CDR3 loop reads CASSAASGGGETQYF. The CDR3 bases are TGTGCCAGCAGTGCCGCTAGCGGGGGCGGGGAGACCCAGTACTTC.

The chain links TRBV30 to TRBJ1-2; a possible D gene is TRBD1 (5 bases). The germline V gene has CDR1 GTSNPN and CDR2 SVGIG (reference sequence). V lost 2 bases and J 8 bases, leaving 15 bases between the germline ends. CDR3 length: 13 residues. The CDR3 nucleotides read TGTGCCTGGAGTAGGACCGGCAGGGAAGGCTACACCTTC. This encodes CAWSRTGREGYTF.